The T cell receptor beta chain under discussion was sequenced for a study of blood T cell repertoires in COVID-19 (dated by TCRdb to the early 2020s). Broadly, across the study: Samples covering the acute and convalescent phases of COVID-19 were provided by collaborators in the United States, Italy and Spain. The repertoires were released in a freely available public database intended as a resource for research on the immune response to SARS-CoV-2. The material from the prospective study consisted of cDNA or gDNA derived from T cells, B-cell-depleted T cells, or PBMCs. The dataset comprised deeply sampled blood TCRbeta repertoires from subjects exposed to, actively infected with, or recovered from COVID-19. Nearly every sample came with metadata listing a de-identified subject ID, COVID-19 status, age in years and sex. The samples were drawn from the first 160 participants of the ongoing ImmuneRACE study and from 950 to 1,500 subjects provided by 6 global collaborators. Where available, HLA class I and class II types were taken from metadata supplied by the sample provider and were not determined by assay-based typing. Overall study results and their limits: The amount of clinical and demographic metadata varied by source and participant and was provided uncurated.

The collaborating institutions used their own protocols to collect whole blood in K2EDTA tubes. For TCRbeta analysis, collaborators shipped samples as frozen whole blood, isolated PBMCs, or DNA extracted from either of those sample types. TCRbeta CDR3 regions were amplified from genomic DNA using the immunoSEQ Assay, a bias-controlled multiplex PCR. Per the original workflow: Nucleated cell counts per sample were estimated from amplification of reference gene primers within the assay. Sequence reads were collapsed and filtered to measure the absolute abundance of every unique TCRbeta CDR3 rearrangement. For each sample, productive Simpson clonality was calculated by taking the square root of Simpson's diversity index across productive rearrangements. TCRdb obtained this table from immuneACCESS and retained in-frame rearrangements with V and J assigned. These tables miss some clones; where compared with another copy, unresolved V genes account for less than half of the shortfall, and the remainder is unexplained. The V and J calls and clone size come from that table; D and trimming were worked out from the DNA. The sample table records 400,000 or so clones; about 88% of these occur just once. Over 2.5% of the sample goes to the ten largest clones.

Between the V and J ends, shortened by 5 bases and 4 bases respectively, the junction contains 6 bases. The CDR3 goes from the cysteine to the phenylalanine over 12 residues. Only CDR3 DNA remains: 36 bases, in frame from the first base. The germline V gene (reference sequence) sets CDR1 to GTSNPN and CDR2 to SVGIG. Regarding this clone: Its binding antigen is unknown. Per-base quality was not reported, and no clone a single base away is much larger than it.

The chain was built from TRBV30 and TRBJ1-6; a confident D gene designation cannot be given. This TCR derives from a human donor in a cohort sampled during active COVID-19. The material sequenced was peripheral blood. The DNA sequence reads TGTGCCTGGGGGGAGTATAATTCACCCCTCCACTTT. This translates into CAWGEYNSPLHF.